This TCR beta chain was sequenced during a study of regulatory T cells in long-lasting Graves disease. This sample's time point: newly diagnosed GD, antithyroid drugs for less than 3 months. There was RNA extracted from PBMCs, and the TCR library was made from it. American Thyroid Association guidelines were used to diagnose Graves' disease. Patients hailed from an endocrinology department in Xi'an, China. To make TCR beta libraries, researchers used iRepertoire HTBI primers and Arm-PCR of CDR3 regions. Each CDR3 protein gets one entry after TCRdb re-called the multiplex PCR reads with MiXCR. Of 500,000 or so distinct CDR3 sequences listed, around 16% are singletons. V dropped 6 bases and J dropped 6; count of bases not matched to a gene: 10. This CDR3 region has 16 residues. These data were also filed under a second study, of T cells in Graves' hyperthyroidism and ophthalmopathy. According to that study: Most thyroid-expanded clonotypes above 0.001 were also found in blood.

The genes are TRBV12-3 or TRBV12-4 and TRBJ2-3; TRBD2 agrees at 12 bases. Sequenced here: peripheral blood mononuclear cells (PBMCs), sampled at new diagnosis, from a patient treated with antithyroid drugs. This clonotype was sampled from a woman aged 40 to 65 with Graves disease. CDR3 DNA sequence: TGTGCCAGCAGCCTCACTAGCGGGGGGTTTGGGGATACGCAGTATTTT. Translation gives CASSLTSGGFGDTQYF.